The 30 T cell receptor beta chains below all came from one sample that was sequenced in a study of blood T cell repertoires in COVID-19. The method was immunoSEQ multiplex PCR; TCRdb's version includes in-frame clones alone and lacks a portion of them. Of some 320,000 clones listed, more than 90% are singletons. The material sequenced was PBMCs or T cells enriched from blood (not recorded which). These receptors were taken from a man between 60 and 70 years old who had recovered from COVID-19.

The V call is TRBV6-2 or TRBV6-3, the J call TRBJ2-3, with a tentative D call TRBD2 (5 bases). CDR3 length equals 21 residues. V was clipped by 6 bases and J by 4 bases, with 35 bases between them. CDR1 and CDR2 from the germline V gene are MNHEY and SVGEGT. The CDR3 loop is CASSKTTPPIVHGVRADTQYF. The DNA for the CDR3 is TGTGCCAGCAGCAAGACGACACCACCGATTGTCCATGGGGTGAGGGCAGATACGCAGTATTTT.

This clone appeared a single time. V is TRBV5-8 and J is TRBJ2-6; 7 bases line up with TRBD1. CDR1 and CDR2 (germline): SGHTS, YDEGEE. The V and J ends lost 4 bases and 0 bases, in that order; junction bases with no gene match: 4. The CDR3 is 16 residues long. The CDR3 spells CASSKDRVSGANVLTF. Written as DNA, the CDR3 is TGTGCCAGCAGCAAAGACAGGGTCTCTGGGGCCAACGTCCTGACTTTC.

The V gene is TRBV7-5, the J gene TRBJ2-1; the table's TRBD1 call for D was not verified on the DNA. TRBV7-5 constitutes a pseudogene. The CDR3 spans 18 residues. The CDR3 is CARSLPGTRDRLYNEQFF. CDR3 bases: TGTGCCAGAAGCCTCCCGGGTACTCGGGACAGGCTGTACAATGAGCAGTTCTTC.

The rearrangement links TRBV2 to TRBJ1-6; TRBD1 aligns across 7 bases. After removal of 7 bases from V and 7 bases from J, the junction contained 7 bases not matched to a gene. The V gene's germline CDR1 is SNHLY and CDR2 FYNNEI. CDR3 length: 14 residues. The CDR3 coding sequence is TGTGCCAGCACCTCACAGGGGAGAAATTCACCCCTCCACTTT. Residues: CASTSQGRNSPLHF.

The gene calls are TRBV27 and TRBJ2-1, with 8 bases lining up with TRBD1. The CDR3 loop spans 15 amino acids. V was pared by 5 bases and J by 3 bases, with 6 bases of the junction left unmatched. Germline CDR1 reads MNHEY; CDR2 reads SMNVEV (reference sequence). CDR3 amino acids: CASSPQDRVYNEQFF. The CDR3 region has the DNA TGTGCCAGCAGTCCCCAGGACAGGGTCTACAATGAGCAGTTCTTC.

The genes are TRBV2 and TRBJ1-2; 7 bases are shared with TRBD1. V lost 6 bases to trimming and J lost 2 bases; unmatched junction nucleotides: 9. In germline, CDR1 is SNHLY, CDR2 FYNNEI. CDR3 length: 15 amino acids. The DNA for the CDR3 is TGTGCCAGCAGCGCCACCGGGACAGACAACTATGGCTACACCTTC. Translated: CASSATGTDNYGYTF.

The chain couples TRBV25-1 to TRBJ1-6; D remains unclear. Germline CDR1 is MGHDK and CDR2 is SYGVNS. The CDR3 is made up of 14 amino acids. V was clipped by 2 bases and J by 10 bases, with 12 bases between them. The CDR3 DNA follows: TGTGCCAGCAGTGAACCGGCAGGTATCTCACCCCTCCACTTT. It encodes CASSEPAGISPLHF.

The chain has TRBV2 and TRBJ1-5, with D possibly being TRBD1 (6 bases). The length of the CDR3 is 14 residues. V lost 6 bases, J lost 2 bases, and 11 bases lay in between. Germline CDR1 and CDR2: SNHLY and FYNNEI. CDR3 in amino acids: CASSAGVGNQPQHF. Written as DNA, the CDR3 is TGTGCCAGCAGCGCAGGGGTAGGCAATCAGCCCCAGCATTTT.

The chain carries TRBV18 and TRBJ2-7; TRBD2 aligns across 7 bases. Trimming took 4 bases from V and 2 from J; bases not matched to a gene: 11. This CDR3 contains 16 residues. Germline V lookup: CDR1 KGHSH, CDR2 LQKENI. For the CDR3, the DNA is TGTGCCAGCTCACAGATGGGAACAGCGGGGCCCTACGAGCAGTACTTC. As protein: CASSQMGTAGPYEQYF. The complete variable domain, with remaining parts taken from reference TRBV18 and TRBJ2-7, reads NAGVMQNPRHLVRRRGQEARLRCSPMKGHSHVYWYRQLPEEGLKFMVYLQKENIIDESGMPKERFSAEFPKEGPSILRIQQVVRGDSAAYFCASSQMGTAGPYEQYFGPGTRLTVT.

The V call is TRBV21-1, the J call TRBJ1-5; the table's D call of TRBD1 was not tested on the DNA. TRBV21-1 is recorded as a pseudogene. CDR3 length: 18 residues. CDR3 sequence (DNA): TGTGCCAGCAGCAAGGGACAGGGAACCCCAATGTGCAATCAGCCCCAGCATTTT. Amino acid sequence: CASSKGQGTPMCNQPQHF.

The chain is built from TRBV7-2 and TRBJ1-6; no reliable D call. Per the germline V gene, CDR1 is SGHTA and CDR2 is FQGNSA. Trimming took 1 base from V and 5 from J, leaving 9 bases between them. The CDR3 spans 15 residues. CDR3 DNA sequence: TGTGCCAGCAGCTTAGACAGCACCAATAATTCACCCCTCCACTTT. Its protein is CASSLDSTNNSPLHF.

V gene TRBV18 combines with J gene TRBJ2-7, with 13 positions matching TRBD2. J lost 7 bases, V lost 1 base, and 7 bases had no gene match. The CDR3 extends over 16 amino acids. The germline V gene encodes CDR1 KGHSH and CDR2 LQKENI. CDR3 sequence reads: CASSPQLAGGPVEQYF. In DNA, the CDR3 is TGTGCCAGCTCACCACAACTAGCGGGAGGGCCTGTTGAGCAGTACTTC.

V is TRBV7-9 and J is TRBJ2-1; 12 bases align to TRBD2. With V trimmed by 5 bases and J by 9 bases, 8 bases remained unmatched. Germline-derived CDR1 and CDR2 are SEHNR and FQNEAQ (reference sequence). The CDR3 contains 15 residues. The CDR3 sequence is CASSMASGGATEQFF. The CDR3 bases are TGTGCCAGCAGCATGGCTAGCGGGGGGGCCACTGAGCAGTTCTTC. The full variable domain, in which reference TRBV7-9 and TRBJ2-1 provide the parts outside the CDR3, is DTGVSQNPRHKITKRGQNVTFRCDPISEHNRLYWYRQTLGQGPEFLTYFQNEAQLEKSRLLSDRFSAERPKGSFSTLEIQRTEQGDSAMYLCASSMASGGATEQFFGPGTRLTVL.

This clone was picked up one time. This chain joins TRBV9 and TRBJ2-1; 7 nucleotides match TRBD2. Germline V gene lookup returns CDR1 SGDLS and CDR2 YYNGEE. The CDR3 covers 15 residues. V shed 4 bases, J shed 5 bases, and the junction held 9 bases outside the gene matches. The CDR3 DNA reads TGTGCCAGCAGCACGATGGGCGGGAGCAACAATGAGCAGTTCTTC. Translating it yields CASSTMGGSNNEQFF.

This chain joins TRBV4-2 and TRBJ1-1; a weak D match, TRBD1 (5 bases). Germline CDR1 reads LGHNA; CDR2 reads YNFKEQ. Trimming left V 2 bases short and J 3 bases short, with 13 bases between. The CDR3 totals 15 residues. CDR3 region: CASSQMTGGDTEAFF. For the CDR3, the DNA is TGTGCCAGCAGCCAAATGACGGGGGGAGACACTGAAGCTTTCTTT.

The chain employs TRBV30 and TRBJ1-6; D not certain. The CDR3 has 13 residues. With 5 bases removed from V and 7 bases from J, the gap between germline ends came to 12 bases. The V gene's germline CDR1 is GTSNPN and CDR2 SVGIG (reference sequence). CDR3 protein: CAWAGPGNSPLHF. The CDR3 DNA sequence: TGTGCCTGGGCCGGGCCGGGAAATTCACCCCTCCACTTT.

This clone was found once. The chain uses TRBV30 and TRBJ1-2; unclear D gene. This CDR3 has 12 residues. The V gene's germline CDR1 is GTSNPN and CDR2 SVGIG (reference sequence). Trimming took 1 base from V and 7 from J, leaving 10 bases between them. The CDR3 DNA follows: TGTGCCTGGAGTGCGCAAACCGGTGGCTACACCTTC. The encoded protein is CAWSAQTGGYTF.

This CDR3 is CASSPETGSTHYTF. For the CDR3, the DNA is TGTGCCAGCAGCCCCGAAACCGGGAGCACGCACTACACCTTC. The genes are TRBV7-8 and TRBJ1-2; D call uncertain. This CDR3 has 14 residues. Germline V gene data show CDR1 as SGHVS and CDR2 as FQNEAQ. The V gene lost 5 bases and the J gene lost 10 bases, with 20 bases spanning the gap.

V gene TRBV7-2 combines with J gene TRBJ1-2; a possible D gene is TRBD1 (6 bases). The CDR3 totals 13 residues. Trimming stripped 0 bases from V and 6 bases from J, with 8 bases between. Germline-derived CDR1 and CDR2 are SGHTA and FQGNSA. DNA of the CDR3: TGTGCCAGCAGCTTAGCGGGGGCGGATGGCTACACCTTC. Translating gives CASSLAGADGYTF.

The chain combines TRBV18 with TRBJ1-5; tentatively, D is TRBD1 (6 bases). This CDR3 contains 14 residues. CDR1 KGHSH and CDR2 LQKENI come from the germline V gene. Deletions cut 3 bases from V and 7 bases from J, with 13 bases between. CDR3 nucleotide sequence: TGTGCCAGCTCACCCGCAGGGGAAAGCCAGCCCCAGCATTTT. This codes for CASSPAGESQPQHF.

The V gene is TRBV7-2, the J gene TRBJ2-7, with D unresolved. V lost 11 bases, J lost 3 bases, and 5 bases lay in between. This CDR3 spans 9 amino acids. Germline CDR1 reads SGHTA; CDR2 reads FQGNSA. The CDR3 sequence is CARRYEQYF. The CDR3 DNA is TGTGCCCGTCGCTACGAGCAGTACTTC.

The rearrangement uses TRBV9 and TRBJ2-5; perhaps TRBD2 as D (7 bases). V lost 0 bases and J 4 bases, leaving 13 bases between the germline ends. The V gene's germline CDR1 is SGDLS and CDR2 YYNGEE. The CDR3 runs to 15 residues. CDR3 region: CASSVVGGGGETQYF. The CDR3 nucleotides read TGTGCCAGCAGCGTAGTAGGGGGAGGGGGAGAGACCCAGTACTTC.

The rearrangement links TRBV5-8 to TRBJ1-5; D is undetermined. Germline CDR1 SGHTS, CDR2 YDEGEE. The CDR3 extends over 16 amino acids. V lost 4 bases, J lost 7 bases, and 21 bases lay in between. The CDR3 sequence: CASSTGSNLGNQPQHF. The CDR3 coding sequence is TGTGCCAGCAGCACGGGGAGTAATCTGGGAAACCAGCCCCAGCATTTT.

This clone was picked up a small number of times. CDR3 loop: CASSSGDSPLHF. The CDR3 coding sequence is TGTGCCAGCAGCTCGGGGGATTCACCCCTCCACTTT. The V gene is TRBV7-2, the J gene TRBJ1-6, with D maybe TRBD1 (5 bases). V shed 4 bases and J shed 8 bases, with 6 bases lying between them. This CDR3 spans 12 amino acids. In germline, CDR1 is SGHTA, CDR2 FQGNSA.

A few counts support this clone. The chain carries TRBV6-5 and TRBJ2-2; 12 bases align to TRBD2. Unmatched junction bases numbered 3, after V lost 6 bases and J lost 4 bases. The CDR3 length is 15 residues. CDR1 is MNHEY, CDR2 SVGAGI, per germline. The CDR3 coding sequence is TGTGCCAGCAGACTAGCGGGAGGCGGCACCGGGGAGCTGTTTTTT. As protein: CASRLAGGGTGELFF.

The V and J genes are TRBV19 and TRBJ2-3; 7 bases are a match to TRBD2. There are 13 residues in the CDR3. Losses at the gene ends were 4 bases for V and 3 bases for J; bases not matched to a gene: 1. Germline-derived CDR1 and CDR2 are LNHDA and SQIVND (reference sequence). CDR3 in amino acids: CASSSGSTDTQYF. The DNA of the CDR3 is TGTGCCAGTAGTAGCGGGAGTACAGATACGCAGTATTTT.

In this sample, this clone turned up many times. The chain carries TRBV6-1 and TRBJ2-7, with D possibly being TRBD2 (5 bases). Germline CDR1 reads MNHNS; CDR2 reads SASEGT. Trimming cost V 1 base and J 0 bases, with 13 bases left between them. This CDR3 region has 16 residues. CDR3 amino acids: CASSEGAGIRSYEQYF. In DNA, the CDR3 is TGTGCCAGCAGTGAAGGCGCGGGTATACGCTCCTACGAGCAGTACTTC.

In this sample, this clone turned up once. Here the CDR3 reads CASSLRGTYEQYF. The CDR3 DNA sequence: TGTGCCAGCAGCTTAAGGGGAACCTACGAGCAGTACTTC. This rearrangement joins TRBV11-3 to TRBJ2-7; D might be TRBD1 (5 bases). The CDR3 loop spans 13 amino acids. Trimming took off 2 bases at V and 2 bases at J, with 7 bases between the two ends. Germline loops: CDR1 SGHNT, CDR2 YENEEA. The entire variable domain, with the rest obtained from reference TRBV11-3 and TRBJ2-7, is as follows: EAGVVQSPRYKIIEKKQPVAFWCNPISGHNTLYWYLQNLGQGPELLIRYENEEAVDDSQLPKDRFSAERLKGVDSTLKIQPAELGDSAVYLCASSLRGTYEQYFGPGTRLTVT.

This clone has more than one count but fewer than ten. The gene calls are TRBV9 and TRBJ2-5, with TRBD2 identical over 7 bases. This CDR3 contains 15 residues. V dropped 0 bases and J dropped 5; count of bases not matched to a gene: 7. Germline V gives CDR1 SGDLS, CDR2 YYNGEE. CDR3 sequence: CASSVARRGVETQYF. DNA for the CDR3: TGTGCCAGCAGCGTAGCTCGTCGGGGGGTGGAGACCCAGTACTTC.

The chain uses TRBV19 and TRBJ1-6; D is possibly TRBD1 (6 bases). This CDR3 comprises 13 residues. CDR1 and CDR2 (germline): LNHDA, SQIVND (reference sequence). The V and J ends lost 7 bases and 9 bases respectively, with 13 bases between them. CDR3 in DNA: TGTGCCAGTATGGGACAAGCCAGTTCACCCCTCCACTTT. Translating it yields CASMGQASSPLHF.